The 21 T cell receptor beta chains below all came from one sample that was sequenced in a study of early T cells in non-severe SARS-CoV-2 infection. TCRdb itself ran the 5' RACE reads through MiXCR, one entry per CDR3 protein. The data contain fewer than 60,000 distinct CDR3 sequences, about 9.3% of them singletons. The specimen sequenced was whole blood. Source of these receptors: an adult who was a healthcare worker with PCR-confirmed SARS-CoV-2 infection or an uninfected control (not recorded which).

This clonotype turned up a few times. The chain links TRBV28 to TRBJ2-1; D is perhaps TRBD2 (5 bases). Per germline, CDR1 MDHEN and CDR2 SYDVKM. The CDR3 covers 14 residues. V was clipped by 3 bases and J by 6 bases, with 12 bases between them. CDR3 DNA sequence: TGTGCCAGCAGTTTCCACCTGGCGGGCAATGAGCAGTTCTTC. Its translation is CASSFHLAGNEQFF.

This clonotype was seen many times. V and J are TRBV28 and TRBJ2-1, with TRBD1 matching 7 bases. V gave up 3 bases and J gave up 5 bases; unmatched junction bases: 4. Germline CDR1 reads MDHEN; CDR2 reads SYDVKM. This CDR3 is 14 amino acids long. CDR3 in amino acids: CASSLRGQHNEQFF. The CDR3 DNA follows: TGTGCCAGCAGTTTGAGGGGACAGCACAATGAGCAGTTCTTC. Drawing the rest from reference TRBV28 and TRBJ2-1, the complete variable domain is DVKVTQSSRYLVKRTGEKVFLECVQDMDHENMFWYRQDPGLGLRLIYFSYDVKMKEKGDIPEGYSVSREKKERFSLILESASTNQTSMYLCASSLRGQHNEQFFGPGTRLTVL.

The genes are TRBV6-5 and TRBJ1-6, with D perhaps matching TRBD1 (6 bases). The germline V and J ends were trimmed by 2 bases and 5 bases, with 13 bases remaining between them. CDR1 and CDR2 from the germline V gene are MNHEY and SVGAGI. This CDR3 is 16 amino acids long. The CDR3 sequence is CASSYAWTADNSPLHF. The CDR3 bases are TGTGCCAGCAGTTACGCTTGGACAGCAGATAATTCACCCCTCCACTTT.

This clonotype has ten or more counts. The CDR3 loop reads CASSLVQETQYF. The CDR3 bases are TGCGCCAGCAGCTTGGTCCAAGAGACCCAGTACTTC. The V gene is TRBV5-1, the J gene TRBJ2-5; D ambiguous. This CDR3 is built from 12 residues. From germline, CDR1 is SGHRS and CDR2 YFSETQ. The V and J ends lost 0 bases and 1 base respectively, with 1 base between them.

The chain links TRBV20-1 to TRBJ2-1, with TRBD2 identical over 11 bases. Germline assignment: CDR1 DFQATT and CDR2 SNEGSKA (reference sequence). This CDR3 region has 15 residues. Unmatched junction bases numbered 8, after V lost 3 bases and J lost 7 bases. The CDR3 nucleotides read TGCAGTGCTAGGATCTCGACTAGCGGGACGAATGAGCAGTTCTTC. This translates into CSARISTSGTNEQFF.

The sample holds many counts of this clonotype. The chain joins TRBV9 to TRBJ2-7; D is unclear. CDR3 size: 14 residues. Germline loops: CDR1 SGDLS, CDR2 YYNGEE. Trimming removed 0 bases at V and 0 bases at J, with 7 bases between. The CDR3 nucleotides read TGTGCCAGCAGCGTAGGGTCTAGCTCCTACGAGCAGTACTTC. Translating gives CASSVGSSSYEQYF. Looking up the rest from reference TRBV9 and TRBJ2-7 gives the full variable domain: DSGVTQTPKHLITATGQRVTLRCSPRSGDLSVYWYQQSLDQGLQFLIQYYNGEERAKGNILERFSAQQFPDLHSELNLSSLELGDSALYFCASSVGSSSYEQYFGPGTRLTVT.

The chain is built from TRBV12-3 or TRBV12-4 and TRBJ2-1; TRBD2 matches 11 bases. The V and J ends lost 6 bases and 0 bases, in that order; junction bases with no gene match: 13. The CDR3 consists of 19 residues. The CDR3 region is CASSKTQGLAESSYNEQFF. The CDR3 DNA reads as TGTGCCAGCAGCAAGACCCAGGGACTAGCGGAGAGCTCCTACAATGAGCAGTTCTTC.

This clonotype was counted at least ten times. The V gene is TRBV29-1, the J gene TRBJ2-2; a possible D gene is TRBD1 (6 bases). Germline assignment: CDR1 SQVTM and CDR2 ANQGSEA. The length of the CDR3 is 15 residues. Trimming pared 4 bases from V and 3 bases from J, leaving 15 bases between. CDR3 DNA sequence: TGCAGCGTTGCCCCCGCTGGGGGCCACACCGGGGAGCTGTTTTTT. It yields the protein CSVAPAGGHTGELFF.

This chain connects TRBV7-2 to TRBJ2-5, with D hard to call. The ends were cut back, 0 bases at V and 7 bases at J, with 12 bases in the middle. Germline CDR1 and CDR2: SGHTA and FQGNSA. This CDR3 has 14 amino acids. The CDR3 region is CASSLAGNAATQYF. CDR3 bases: TGTGCCAGCAGCTTAGCGGGCAACGCGGCGACCCAGTACTTC.

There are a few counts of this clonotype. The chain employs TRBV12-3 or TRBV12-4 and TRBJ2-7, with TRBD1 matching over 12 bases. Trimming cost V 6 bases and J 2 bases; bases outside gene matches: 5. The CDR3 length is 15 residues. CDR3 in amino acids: CASRGGQGATYEQYF. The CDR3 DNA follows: TGTGCCAGCAGAGGGGGACAGGGGGCCACCTACGAGCAGTACTTC.

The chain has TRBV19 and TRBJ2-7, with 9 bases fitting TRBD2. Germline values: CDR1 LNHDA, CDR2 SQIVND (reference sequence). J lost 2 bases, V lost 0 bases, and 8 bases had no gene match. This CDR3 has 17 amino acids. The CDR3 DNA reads TGTGCCAGTAGTATAGATGGTTCGGCGGGAGGGCCCTACGAGCAGTACTTC. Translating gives CASSIDGSAGGPYEQYF.

The CDR3 region is CASTLTAPNTGELFF. CDR3 nucleotides: TGTGCCAGCACCTTGACTGCCCCGAACACCGGGGAGCTGTTTTTT. The gene calls are TRBV28 and TRBJ2-2; D not resolved. CDR3 length: 15 amino acids. V shed 7 bases and J shed 0 bases, with 12 bases lying between them. The V gene's germline CDR1 is MDHEN and CDR2 SYDVKM.

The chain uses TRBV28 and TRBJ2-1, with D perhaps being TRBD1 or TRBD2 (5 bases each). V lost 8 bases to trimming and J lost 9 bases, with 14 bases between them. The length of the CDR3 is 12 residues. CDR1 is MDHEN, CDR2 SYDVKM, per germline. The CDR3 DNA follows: TGTGCCAGCGCCACTACCGGGACTGAGCAGTTCTTC. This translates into CASATTGTEQFF.

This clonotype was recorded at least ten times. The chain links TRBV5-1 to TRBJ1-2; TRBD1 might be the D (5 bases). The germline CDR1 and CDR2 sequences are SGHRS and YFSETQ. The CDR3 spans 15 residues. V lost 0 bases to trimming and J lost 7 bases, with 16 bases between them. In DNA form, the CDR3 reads TGCGCCAGCAGCTTGGTGTCCGAGGGACTCCGTGGCTACACCTTC. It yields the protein CASSLVSEGLRGYTF.

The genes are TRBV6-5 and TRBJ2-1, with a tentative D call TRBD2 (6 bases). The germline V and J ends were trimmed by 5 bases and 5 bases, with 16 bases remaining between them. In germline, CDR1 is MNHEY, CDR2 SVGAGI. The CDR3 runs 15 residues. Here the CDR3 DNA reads TGTGCCAGCAGTAAGACTAGTATGGGTAACAATGAGCAGTTCTTC. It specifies CASSKTSMGNNEQFF.

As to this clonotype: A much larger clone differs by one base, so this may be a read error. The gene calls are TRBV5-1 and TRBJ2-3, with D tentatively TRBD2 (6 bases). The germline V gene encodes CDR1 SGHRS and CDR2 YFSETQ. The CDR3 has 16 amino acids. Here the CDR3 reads CAGSPGGQVGTDTQYF. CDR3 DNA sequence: TGCGCCGGCAGCCCCGGAGGGCAGGTGGGCACAGATACGCAGTATTTT.

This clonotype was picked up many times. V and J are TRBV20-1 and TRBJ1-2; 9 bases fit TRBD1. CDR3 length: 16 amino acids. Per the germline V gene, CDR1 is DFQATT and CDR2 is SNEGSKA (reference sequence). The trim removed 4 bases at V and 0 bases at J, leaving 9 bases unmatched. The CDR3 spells CSANPGTGPTNYGYTF. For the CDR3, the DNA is TGCAGTGCTAATCCCGGGACAGGGCCTACTAACTATGGCTACACCTTC.

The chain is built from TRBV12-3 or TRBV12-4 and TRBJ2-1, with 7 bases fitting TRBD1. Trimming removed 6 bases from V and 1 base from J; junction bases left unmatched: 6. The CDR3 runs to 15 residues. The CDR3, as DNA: TGTGCCAGCAGGGGGACAGTCAGGTCCTACAATGAGCAGTTCTTC. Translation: CASRGTVRSYNEQFF.

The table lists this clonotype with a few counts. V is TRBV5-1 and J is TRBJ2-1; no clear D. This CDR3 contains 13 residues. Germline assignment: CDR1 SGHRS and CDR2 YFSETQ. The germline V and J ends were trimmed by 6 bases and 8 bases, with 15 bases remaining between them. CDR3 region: CASTYPAGDEQFF. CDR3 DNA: TGCGCCAGCACCTACCCGGCTGGGGATGAGCAGTTCTTC. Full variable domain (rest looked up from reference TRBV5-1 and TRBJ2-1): KAGVTQTPRYLIKTRGQQVTLSCSPISGHRSVSWYQQTPGQGLQFLFEYFSETQRNKGNFPGRFSGRQFSNSRSEMNVSTLELGDSALYLCASTYPAGDEQFFGPGTRLTVL.

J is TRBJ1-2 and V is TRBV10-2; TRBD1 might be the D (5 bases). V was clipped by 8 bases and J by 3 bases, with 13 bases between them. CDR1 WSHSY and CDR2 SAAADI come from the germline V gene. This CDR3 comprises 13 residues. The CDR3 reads CASRRGNDYGYTF. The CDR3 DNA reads TGCGCCAGCCGCCGGGGGAATGACTATGGCTACACCTTC.

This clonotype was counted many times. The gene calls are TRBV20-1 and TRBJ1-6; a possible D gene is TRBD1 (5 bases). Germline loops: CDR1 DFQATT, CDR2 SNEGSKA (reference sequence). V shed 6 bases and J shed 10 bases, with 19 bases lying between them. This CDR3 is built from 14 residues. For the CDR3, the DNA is TGCAGTGCCCTCCGGGAGTCCGGGGACTCACCCCTCCACTTT. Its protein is CSALRESGDSPLHF.